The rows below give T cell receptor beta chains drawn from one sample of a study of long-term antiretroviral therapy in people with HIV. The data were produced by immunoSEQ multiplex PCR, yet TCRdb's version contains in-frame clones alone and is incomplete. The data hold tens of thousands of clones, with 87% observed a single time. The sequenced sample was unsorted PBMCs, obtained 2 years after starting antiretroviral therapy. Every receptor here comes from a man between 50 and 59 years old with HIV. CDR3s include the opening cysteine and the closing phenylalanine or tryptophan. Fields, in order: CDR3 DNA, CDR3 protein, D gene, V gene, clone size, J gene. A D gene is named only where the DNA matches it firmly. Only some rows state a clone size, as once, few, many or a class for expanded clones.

CDR3nt: TGTGCCATCAGTGGAGGCATCACCTACGAGCAGTACTTC; CDR3aa: CAISGGITYEQYF; d_gene: -; v_gene: TRBV10-3; abundance: -; j_gene: TRBJ2-7
CDR3nt: TGTGCCATTTCCCGGACAGGGGATGGGTTGAGAGAGCAGTACTTC; CDR3aa: CAISRTGDGLREQYF; d_gene: TRBD1; v_gene: TRBV10-3; abundance: -; j_gene: TRBJ2-7
CDR3nt: TGTGCCAGTAGTACACCCCGAAGAGGGCCTGGAAACACCATATATTTT; CDR3aa: CASSTPRRGPGNTIYF; d_gene: -; v_gene: TRBV19; abundance: -; j_gene: TRBJ1-3
CDR3nt: TGTGCCAGTAGTAAAGACAGGGAGAGCTATGGCTACACCTTC; CDR3aa: CASSKDRESYGYTF; d_gene: TRBD1; v_gene: TRBV19; abundance: -; j_gene: TRBJ1-2
CDR3nt: TGTGCCTGGAGTGCCTTGACACGGGGCTATGACTACACCTTC; CDR3aa: CAWSALTRGYDYTF; d_gene: -; v_gene: TRBV30; abundance: once; j_gene: TRBJ1-2
CDR3nt: TGTGCCACCGGACAGCTCCTGAACACTGAAGCTTTCTTT; CDR3aa: CATGQLLNTEAFF; d_gene: -; v_gene: TRBV19; abundance: -; j_gene: TRBJ1-1
CDR3nt: TGTGCCAGCAGCCCGAAACTAACACAGGCCGAAGAGACCCAGTACTTC; CDR3aa: CASSPKLTQAEETQYF; d_gene: -; v_gene: TRBV5-4; abundance: -; j_gene: TRBJ2-5
CDR3nt: TGTGCCTCTAGTCGGGGGAATGGCTACACCTTC; CDR3aa: CASSRGNGYTF; d_gene: -; v_gene: TRBV6-5; abundance: -; j_gene: TRBJ1-2
CDR3nt: TGTGCTAGTGGTCTGACAGGGGACAATGAGCAGTTCTTC; CDR3aa: CASGLTGDNEQFF; d_gene: TRBD1; v_gene: TRBV12-5; abundance: -; j_gene: TRBJ2-1
CDR3nt: TGTGCCACCAGCAGAGAGCCGAGTATTAGCGGCTACAATGAGCAGTTCTTC; CDR3aa: CATSREPSISGYNEQFF; d_gene: -; v_gene: TRBV15; abundance: once; j_gene: TRBJ2-1
CDR3nt: TGTGCCAGCAGCTCCGTACTAGCCAAAAACATTCAGTACTTC; CDR3aa: CASSSVLAKNIQYF; d_gene: -; v_gene: TRBV28; abundance: -; j_gene: TRBJ2-4
CDR3nt: TGTGCCAGCAGCCAAGTATCAGCGGGAGACGGTACGCAGTATTTT; CDR3aa: CASSQVSAGDGTQYF; d_gene: TRBD2; v_gene: TRBV4-2; abundance: -; j_gene: TRBJ2-3
CDR3nt: TGTGCCAGCAGTTCGGCGGACGGGCGTCCAGGAGATCACGAGCAGTACTTC; CDR3aa: CASSSADGRPGDHEQYF; d_gene: -; v_gene: TRBV27; abundance: -; j_gene: TRBJ2-7
CDR3nt: TGTGCCAGCAGCATAGGACAGAACAATGAGCAGTTCTTC; CDR3aa: CASSIGQNNEQFF; d_gene: -; v_gene: TRBV11-2; abundance: once; j_gene: TRBJ2-1
CDR3nt: TGTGCCAGTAGTAAGGGGGTGCAAGAGACCCAGTACTTC; CDR3aa: CASSKGVQETQYF; d_gene: -; v_gene: TRBV19; abundance: -; j_gene: TRBJ2-5
CDR3nt: TGTGCCATCAGTGAGCCCTCGGGGGGGCTAGGACCTTATGGCTACACCTTC; CDR3aa: CAISEPSGGLGPYGYTF; d_gene: -; v_gene: TRBV10-3; abundance: -; j_gene: TRBJ1-2
CDR3nt: TGCAGCGTTATTACAGGGGCGACCGAAAAACTGTTTTTT; CDR3aa: CSVITGATEKLFF; d_gene: TRBD1; v_gene: TRBV29-1; abundance: -; j_gene: TRBJ1-4
CDR3nt: TGTGCCAGCAGCTTAAGAGGACTGGGACAGTCTAATATAAAGGACCCTGGGGCCAACGTCCTGACTTTC; CDR3aa: CASSLRGLGQSNIKDPGANVLTF; d_gene: TRBD1; v_gene: TRBV7-3; abundance: -; j_gene: TRBJ2-6
CDR3nt: TGTGCCAGCACCTTAGGGCGAGGACCTAACTATGGCTACACCTTC; CDR3aa: CASTLGRGPNYGYTF; d_gene: -; v_gene: TRBV7-2; abundance: -; j_gene: TRBJ1-2
CDR3nt: TGTGCCAGCAGCTCCTCTAGCGGGAGCCTTTACAATGAGCAGTTCTTC; CDR3aa: CASSSSSGSLYNEQFF; d_gene: TRBD2; v_gene: TRBV7-9; abundance: -; j_gene: TRBJ2-1
CDR3nt: TGTGCCAGCAGCGCCACGAGGGACAGGGGGCTCGAGCAAGAGACCCAGTACTTC; CDR3aa: CASSATRDRGLEQETQYF; d_gene: TRBD1; v_gene: TRBV7-9; abundance: -; j_gene: TRBJ2-5
CDR3nt: TGTGCCAGCAGCGTAAGCCCCTCTGGGGAGCAGTACTTC; CDR3aa: CASSVSPSGEQYF; d_gene: -; v_gene: TRBV9; abundance: -; j_gene: TRBJ2-7
CDR3nt: TGTGCCGGGGATCTAGATATCCTTAACTATGGCTACACCTTC; CDR3aa: CAGDLDILNYGYTF; d_gene: -; v_gene: TRBV30; abundance: -; j_gene: TRBJ1-2
CDR3nt: TGTGCCTGGAGCGCGGGACTAGCGGGGTTGGAGACCCAGTACTTC; CDR3aa: CAWSAGLAGLETQYF; d_gene: TRBD2; v_gene: TRBV30; abundance: -; j_gene: TRBJ2-5
CDR3nt: TGTGCCACCAGACCAAACAGCGCAACTAATGAAAAACTGTTTTTT; CDR3aa: CATRPNSATNEKLFF; d_gene: -; v_gene: TRBV15; abundance: -; j_gene: TRBJ1-4
CDR3nt: TGCGCCAGCAGCTTGACCGACAGCTCGGGTGAAAAACTGTTTTTT; CDR3aa: CASSLTDSSGEKLFF; d_gene: -; v_gene: TRBV5-1; abundance: -; j_gene: TRBJ1-4
CDR3nt: TGTGCCAGCAGTGAATGGGGGAGGACGACCTACGAGCAGTACTTC; CDR3aa: CASSEWGRTTYEQYF; d_gene: -; v_gene: TRBV2; abundance: -; j_gene: TRBJ2-7
CDR3nt: TGTGCCATCAGTGAGGTAGGGGGCTACGAGCAGTACTTC; CDR3aa: CAISEVGGYEQYF; d_gene: -; v_gene: TRBV10-3; abundance: once; j_gene: TRBJ2-7
CDR3nt: TGTGCCAGTAGTAGCCTGACAGGGATGGAGACCCAGTACTTC; CDR3aa: CASSSLTGMETQYF; d_gene: TRBD1; v_gene: TRBV19; abundance: once; j_gene: TRBJ2-5
CDR3nt: TGTGCCAGCAGCGTAGGGGGTAGCAATCAGCCCCAGCATTTT; CDR3aa: CASSVGGSNQPQHF; d_gene: -; v_gene: TRBV9; abundance: few; j_gene: TRBJ1-5
CDR3nt: TGCGCCAGCAGCCCCCGGCCAGAAGCGAACACCGGGGAGCTGTTTTTT; CDR3aa: CASSPRPEANTGELFF; d_gene: -; v_gene: TRBV5-1; abundance: -; j_gene: TRBJ2-2
CDR3nt: TGTGCCAGCAGTGAAACAGGAGGGGAGACCCAGTACTTC; CDR3aa: CASSETGGETQYF; d_gene: -; v_gene: TRBV25-1; abundance: -; j_gene: TRBJ2-5
CDR3nt: TGTGCCTGGAGTGTACCCAGGTTTCACGAGCAGTACTTC; CDR3aa: CAWSVPRFHEQYF; d_gene: -; v_gene: TRBV30; abundance: -; j_gene: TRBJ2-7
CDR3nt: TGCGCCAGCAGCCGGCGGGGGAGTATGACAGATACGCAGTATTTT; CDR3aa: CASSRRGSMTDTQYF; d_gene: TRBD2; v_gene: TRBV4-3; abundance: -; j_gene: TRBJ2-3
CDR3nt: TGTGCCTGGAGTTTGGACGGGCATCAGCCCCAGCATTTT; CDR3aa: CAWSLDGHQPQHF; d_gene: -; v_gene: TRBV30; abundance: -; j_gene: TRBJ1-5
CDR3nt: TGTGCCAGCAGCTGGGGACAGGGCAACTATGGCTACACCTTC; CDR3aa: CASSWGQGNYGYTF; d_gene: TRBD1; v_gene: TRBV7-2; abundance: -; j_gene: TRBJ1-2
CDR3nt: TGTGCCAGCTCACCACCCTCCAGGGAGGAGGAAAAACTGTTTTTT; CDR3aa: CASSPPSREEEKLFF; d_gene: -; v_gene: TRBV18; abundance: once; j_gene: TRBJ1-4
CDR3nt: TGTGCCAGCAGCCCAATTCCTTCAGGGGCTTTCACCGGGGAGCTGTTTTTT; CDR3aa: CASSPIPSGAFTGELFF; d_gene: -; v_gene: TRBV7-3; abundance: -; j_gene: TRBJ2-2
CDR3nt: TGCGCCAGCAGCCAGCCCAGGGGTAGCGCTTTCTTT; CDR3aa: CASSQPRGSAFF; d_gene: -; v_gene: TRBV4-1; abundance: -; j_gene: TRBJ1-1
CDR3nt: TGTGCCACCGGTGGGGTGGGTGAAAAACTGTTTTTT; CDR3aa: CATGGVGEKLFF; d_gene: -; v_gene: TRBV2; abundance: -; j_gene: TRBJ1-4
CDR3nt: TGTGCCAGCAGCAACAGGGGTGACAGACGCGAGACCCAGTACTTC; CDR3aa: CASSNRGDRRETQYF; d_gene: TRBD1; v_gene: TRBV2; abundance: once; j_gene: TRBJ2-5
CDR3nt: TGTGCCAGCAGCTTAGTCGGGCGGGAGGGGCGAAATGAGCAGTTCTTC; CDR3aa: CASSLVGREGRNEQFF; d_gene: TRBD2; v_gene: TRBV7-9; abundance: -; j_gene: TRBJ2-1
CDR3nt: TGTGCCAGCAGTACCGTCGACAGTCTCATCCCAGACGAGCAGTACTTC; CDR3aa: CASSTVDSLIPDEQYF; d_gene: -; v_gene: TRBV28; abundance: -; j_gene: TRBJ2-7
CDR3nt: TGTGCCAGCAGCCCCTGGGGTGGCCTCTCCTACAATGAGCAGTTCTTC; CDR3aa: CASSPWGGLSYNEQFF; d_gene: -; v_gene: TRBV6-6; abundance: -; j_gene: TRBJ2-1
CDR3nt: TGCGCCAGCAGCCAAGTGGGAGGAGGGATTGGTGACTATGGCTACACCTTC; CDR3aa: CASSQVGGGIGDYGYTF; d_gene: -; v_gene: TRBV4-3; abundance: -; j_gene: TRBJ1-2
CDR3nt: TGTGCCAGCAGTTTCGTCCCACAGGGTCCGGGTGAAAAACTGTTTTTT; CDR3aa: CASSFVPQGPGEKLFF; d_gene: -; v_gene: TRBV27; abundance: -; j_gene: TRBJ1-4
CDR3nt: TGCGCCAGCAGCCCACGGGGCGGGGCCAACGTCCTGACTTTC; CDR3aa: CASSPRGGANVLTF; d_gene: -; v_gene: TRBV5-1; abundance: -; j_gene: TRBJ2-6
CDR3nt: TGTGCCAGCTCCCTGGCAGATGAGCAGTTCTTC; CDR3aa: CASSLADEQFF; d_gene: -; v_gene: TRBV18; abundance: -; j_gene: TRBJ2-1
CDR3nt: TGTGCCAGCAGCGTAGCGGGAGGGGGCACAGATACGCAGTATTTT; CDR3aa: CASSVAGGGTDTQYF; d_gene: TRBD2; v_gene: TRBV9; abundance: -; j_gene: TRBJ2-3